This entry lists 30 T cell receptor beta chains sequenced from one sample in a study of blood T cells in healthy people across ages. A second PCR of 7 to 11 cycles used a sample-barcoded 5' primer and a J-beta primer mix. From the 5' RACE reads, TCRdb called clonotypes with MiXCR, one entry per CDR3 protein. The sample lists fewer than 800,000 distinct CDR3 sequences, about 30% occurring once. Sequenced: blood. The receptors come from a woman of 80 years or more in good health.

To note about this clonotype: A much larger clone differs from this one at a single base, so this may be a read error. The J gene is TRBJ2-2, the V gene TRBV30, with D uncertain. The CDR3 totals 15 residues. Germline V gene lookup returns CDR1 GTSNPN and CDR2 SVGIG (reference sequence). The DNA for the CDR3 is TGTGCCTGGAGAAGGGTTGACACTAACACCGAGGAGCTGTTTTTT. Its translation: CAWRRVDTNTEELFF.

Concerning this clonotype: A much larger clone lies a single base off, so this may be a read error. V gene TRBV7-2 combines with J gene TRBJ1-1; possibly TRBD1 for D (5 bases). The CDR3 consists of 12 residues. The germline CDR1 and CDR2 sequences are SGHTA and FQGNSA. This CDR3 reads CACSLDVGAAFF. DNA for the CDR3: TGTGCCTGCAGCTTAGATGTTGGGGCAGCTTTCTTT.

As concerns this clonotype: This may arise from a read error, as a much more abundant clone is one base away. This rearrangement joins TRBV11-2 to TRBJ2-1, with D possibly matching TRBD1 (5 bases). Germline CDR1 reads SGHAT; CDR2 reads FQNNGV. Deletions cut 0 bases from V and 10 bases from J, with 16 bases between. This CDR3 has 15 residues. The CDR3 sequence is CASSLDPRGTYEQFF. The CDR3 nucleotides read TGTGCCAGCAGCTTAGATCCTAGGGGCACCTACGAGCAGTTCTTC. Looking up the rest from reference TRBV11-2 and TRBJ2-1 gives the full variable domain: EAGVAQSPRYKIIEKRQSVAFWCNPISGHATLYWYQQILGQGPKLLIQFQNNGVVDDSQLPKDRFSAERLKGVDSTLKIQPAKLEDSAVYLCASSLDPRGTYEQFFGPGTRLTVL.

This rearrangement joins TRBV24-1 to TRBJ2-3; TRBD1 is a possible D gene (5 bases). Germline V gene lookup returns CDR1 KGHDR and CDR2 SFDVKD. The V and J ends lost 0 bases and 2 bases respectively, with 14 bases between them. The CDR3 loop spans 17 amino acids. DNA for the CDR3: TGTGCCACCAGTGATTTGCTTTACAGGAAGGTCACAGATACGCAGTATTTT. Translated, it gives CATSDLLYRKVTDTQYF.

This chain connects TRBV3-1 to TRBJ1-2, with TRBD1 matching 8 bases. The CDR3 is 15 amino acids. V dropped 1 base and J dropped 5; count of bases not matched to a gene: 6. Germline-derived CDR1 and CDR2 are LGHDT and YNNKEL (reference sequence). CDR3 sequence: CASSQGTGINYGYTF. Written as DNA, the CDR3 is TGTGCCAGCAGCCAAGGGACAGGGATCAATTATGGCTACACCTTC.

To note about this clonotype: A read error may explain this, as a much larger clone is one base away. CDR3 in amino acids: CGALSRTGFETQYF. The DNA for the CDR3 is TGCGGTGCCCTGTCTCGGACAGGGTTTGAGACCCAGTACTTC. The chain has TRBV20-1 and TRBJ2-5; 8 bases map to TRBD1. The CDR3 is 14 residues long. CDR1 is DFQATT, CDR2 SNEGSKA, per germline (reference sequence).

This clonotype was counted ten times or more. This chain joins TRBV11-2 and TRBJ2-5; 9 positions match TRBD1. Looked up from germline, CDR1 is SGHAT and CDR2 is FQNNGV. The CDR3 is 14 amino acids. V was clipped by 9 bases and J by 5 bases; unmatched bases: 10. CDR3 DNA: TGTGCCAGTAAGCGGGGACAGGGCACTGAGACCCAGTACTTC. Protein: CASKRGQGTETQYF.

This clonotype has just a few counts. This could be a read error, since a much larger clone is one nucleotide away. The V call is TRBV20-1, the J call TRBJ1-2; 7 bases are shared with TRBD1. The V gene's germline CDR1 is DFQATT and CDR2 SNEGSKA (reference sequence). This CDR3 is built from 12 residues. As DNA, the CDR3 is TGCAGGGCTAGGCCGGGACAGCATGGCTACACCTTC. Translation: CRARPGQHGYTF.

On this clonotype: A much more abundant neighbour one base away suggests this may be a read error. Lacking the conserved final phenylalanine or tryptophan, this CDR3 likely reflects a read error. This rearrangement joins TRBV20-1 to TRBJ1-6, with 8 bases lining up with TRBD1. Looked up from germline, CDR1 is DFQATT and CDR2 is SNEGSKA (reference sequence). With 2 bases clipped from V and 7 bases from J, the junction kept 7 bases outside the gene matches. This CDR3 comprises 15 residues. The CDR3 sequence is CSARPDRGENSPLHL. The CDR3 region has the DNA TGCAGTGCTAGACCCGACAGGGGCGAAAATTCACCCCTCCACCTT.

The chain couples TRBV19 to TRBJ2-7, with D unclear. Germline CDR1 LNHDA, CDR2 SQIVND (reference sequence). Trimming removed 3 bases from V and 0 bases from J, with 9 bases in between. There are 14 residues in the CDR3. CDR3 DNA: TGTGCCAGTAGTATGTGGGCCTACTCCTACGAGCAGTACTTC. It codes for CASSMWAYSYEQYF.

This clonotype has at least ten counts. This chain joins TRBV7-2 and TRBJ1-4; 8 bases align to TRBD1. CDR3 size: 17 residues. CDR1 is SGHTA and CDR2 is FQGNSA in the germline V gene. V shed 5 bases, J shed 14 bases, and the junction held 22 bases outside the gene matches. CDR3 sequence (DNA): TGTGCCAGCAGCGGAATCGGAGGAGAGACAGGGGTCAAACGGCTGTTTTTT. Translated, it gives CASSGIGGETGVKRLFF. Drawing the rest from reference TRBV7-2 and TRBJ1-4, the complete variable domain is GAGVSQSPSNKVTEKGKDVELRCDPISGHTALYWYRQSLGQGLEFLIYFQGNSAPDKSGLPSDRFSAERTGGSVSTLTIQRTQQEDSAVYLCASSGIGGETGVKRLFFGSGTQLSVL.

This clonotype was observed a few times. The chain employs TRBV19 and TRBJ1-2; 7 bases line up with TRBD1. With 5 bases clipped from V and 7 bases from J, the junction kept 4 bases outside the gene matches. The CDR3 loop spans 12 amino acids. Germline V CDR1 and CDR2: LNHDA, SQIVND (reference sequence). The CDR3 reads CASSDRVGGYTF. As DNA, the CDR3 is TGTGCCAGTAGTGACAGGGTTGGTGGCTACACCTTC.

The gene calls are TRBV29-1 and TRBJ1-1; D may be TRBD1 (5 bases). CDR1 is SQVTM and CDR2 is ANQGSEA in the germline V gene. The V end lost 8 bases, the J end lost 0 bases, and 7 bases lay between the germline ends. The CDR3 covers 11 residues. As DNA, the CDR3 is TGCAGCTTCAGGGTGAACACTGAAGCTTTCTTT. Its translation is CSFRVNTEAFF.

This clonotype occurred many times. The CDR3 DNA is TGTGCCAACAGGAAAGGGCAGCGGGGCAACAATGAGCAGTTCTTC. It translates to CANRKGQRGNNEQFF. The V gene is TRBV21-1, the J gene TRBJ2-1; TRBD2 reflects the table's D call only, with no check against the DNA. TRBV21-1 has pseudogene status. The length of the CDR3 is 15 residues.

This chain links TRBV5-1 with TRBJ2-5; 7 bases agree with TRBD2. Trimming took 4 bases from V and 1 from J; bases not matched to a gene: 7. Germline V gives CDR1 SGHRS, CDR2 YFSETQ. This CDR3 is built from 15 residues. CDR3 protein: CASSTIAGIQETQYF. CDR3 sequence (DNA): TGCGCCAGCAGCACGATAGCGGGCATCCAAGAGACCCAGTACTTC. The variable domain in full, completed from reference TRBV5-1 and TRBJ2-5, reads KAGVTQTPRYLIKTRGQQVTLSCSPISGHRSVSWYQQTPGQGLQFLFEYFSETQRNKGNFPGRFSGRQFSNSRSEMNVSTLELGDSALYLCASSTIAGIQETQYFGPGTRLLVL.

CDR3 nucleotides: TGTGCCAGCAGTTCTAGCGGGGGGATGAATGAGCAGTACTTC. Its translation is CASSSSGGMNEQYF. The V call is TRBV6-2 or TRBV6-3, the J call TRBJ2-5, with TRBD2 matching over 11 bases. CDR1 MNHEY and CDR2 SVGEGT come from the germline V gene. There are 14 residues in the CDR3. Trimming cost V 4 bases and J 11 bases; bases outside gene matches: 9.

The V gene is TRBV6-1, the J gene TRBJ2-3; 11 nucleotides align to TRBD1. The CDR3 loop spans 18 amino acids. Germline CDR1 is MNHNS and CDR2 is SASEGT. The V gene end was trimmed by 7 bases and the J gene end by 3 bases; junction bases not matched to a gene: 15. The CDR3, as DNA: TGTGCCAGCACCCCTTTAACGGGACAGGGGGGTTTTACAGATACGCAGTATTTT. Encoded protein: CASTPLTGQGGFTDTQYF.

To note about this clonotype: This may arise from a read error, as a much more abundant clone is one base away. This CDR3 is CASSFTGRGEQYF. CDR3 nucleotide sequence: TGTGCCAGCAGCTTTACCGGACGGGGGGAGCAGTACTTC. The chain employs TRBV27 and TRBJ2-7, with D maybe TRBD2 (6 bases). Germline V gene data show CDR1 as MNHEY and CDR2 as SMNVEV (reference sequence). Trimming shortened V by 6 bases and J by 7 bases, and 16 bases separated the two germline ends. This CDR3 region has 13 residues.

The table lists this clonotype with many counts. This chain connects TRBV20-1 to TRBJ2-3; tentatively, D is TRBD1 (7 bases). CDR3 length: 13 amino acids. V was cut by 6 bases and J by 1 base, with 11 bases left in between. The germline gives CDR1 DFQATT, CDR2 SNEGSKA (reference sequence). Written as DNA, the CDR3 is TGCAGTGCGGAGGGACAGCGCACAGATACGCAGTATTTT. Protein sequence: CSAEGQRTDTQYF.

The sample holds many counts of this clonotype. The J gene is TRBJ2-3, the V gene TRBV21-1. TRBV21-1 is a pseudogene locus. The CDR3 is made up of 15 amino acids. The CDR3 reads CASSKLRLGADTQYF. The CDR3 bases are TGTGCCAGCAGCAAACTACGGCTAGGCGCAGATACGCAGTATTTT.

On this clonotype: A single base separates this from a much larger clone, so it may be a read error. The chain carries TRBV20-1 and TRBJ2-7, with TRBD2 matching 11 bases. The last part of the DNA fits TRBJ2-5 better; the J call may be wrong. The germline gives CDR1 DFQATT, CDR2 SNEGSKA (reference sequence). The CDR3 has 15 amino acids. CDR3 loop: CSAGPSGGRGETQYF. The CDR3 DNA follows: TGCAGTGCTGGCCCTAGCGGGGGGCGGGGGGAGACCCAGTACTTC.

This clonotype was found a few times. A read error is possible here, since a much larger clone lies one base away. The CDR3 nucleotides are TGCACCAGCAGCCGGGTCTCGGACAGGGACGAGCAGTACTTC. Its translation is CTSSRVSDRDEQYF. The chain has TRBV5-1 and TRBJ2-7, with 8 bases identical to TRBD1. The CDR3 has 14 residues. Per the germline V gene, CDR1 is SGHRS and CDR2 is YFSETQ.

The genes are TRBV29-1 and TRBJ2-7; TRBD1 aligns across 8 bases. The J call may be incorrect, as the DNA end agrees better with TRBJ2-5. The CDR3 has 13 residues. Germline CDR1 reads SQVTM; CDR2 reads ANQGSEA. CDR3 region: CSVEGQVLETQYF. In DNA form, the CDR3 reads TGCAGCGTTGAGGGACAGGTCTTGGAGACCCAGTACTTC.

This clonotype was observed a handful of times. The J gene is TRBJ1-2, the V gene TRBV10-3, with D maybe TRBD1 (5 bases). Germline CDR1 reads ENHRY; CDR2 reads SYGVKD. This CDR3 region has 14 residues. V lost 8 bases to trimming and J lost 3 bases, with 16 bases between them. The CDR3 spells CAIQCTGGDYGYTF. The CDR3 DNA reads TGTGCCATCCAATGCACGGGAGGGGACTATGGCTACACCTTC.

This clonotype was detected only once. The J gene is TRBJ1-3, the V gene TRBV7-9, with 7 bases aligning to TRBD1. J gave up 2 bases and V 3 bases, and 4 bases lay outside the gene matches. The CDR3 is 15 amino acids. CDR1 is SEHNR and CDR2 is FQNEAQ in the germline V gene (reference sequence). The CDR3 DNA sequence: TGTGCCAGCAGCTTTACAGGGGAAGCTGGAAACACCATATATTTT. Protein sequence: CASSFTGEAGNTIYF.

The chain combines TRBV13 with TRBJ1-2; 12 bases map to TRBD1. Germline-derived CDR1 and CDR2 are PRHDT and FYEKMQ (reference sequence). Trimming cost V 5 bases and J 0 bases; bases outside gene matches: 10. CDR3 size: 18 residues. CDR3 amino acids: CASSLRGTGGYSNYGYTF. The DNA for the CDR3 is TGTGCCAGCAGCCTAAGGGGGACAGGGGGCTACTCTAACTATGGCTACACCTTC.

The chain employs TRBV7-2 and TRBJ2-7, with D possibly being TRBD1 (5 bases). Germline CDR1 SGHTA, CDR2 FQGNSA. The CDR3 totals 13 residues. V gave up 7 bases and J gave up 4 bases, with 14 bases separating them. The CDR3 DNA sequence: TGTGCCAGCACCGACAGTTTATTATACGAGCAGTACTTC. Its protein product is CASTDSLLYEQYF.

This chain links TRBV20-1 with TRBJ2-5; TRBD1 matches 8 bases. The CDR3 is made up of 13 amino acids. Germline CDR1 reads DFQATT; CDR2 reads SNEGSKA (reference sequence). J gave up 11 bases and V 6 bases, and 14 bases lay outside the gene matches. In nucleotides, the CDR3 is TGCAGTGCCCCGGGACAGGTAACCTACGGGCAGTACTTC. This sequence encodes CSAPGQVTYGQYF.

This clonotype was recorded a few times. The rearrangement uses TRBV3-1 and TRBJ2-5, with TRBD2 as a possible D gene (6 bases). V gave up 11 bases and J gave up 3 bases, with 10 bases separating them. Germline V gives CDR1 LGHDT, CDR2 YNNKEL (reference sequence). The CDR3 sequence is 11 residues long. The CDR3 here is CAGGTEETQYF. As DNA, the CDR3 is TGTGCCGGGGGGACCGAAGAGACCCAGTACTTC.

The chain has TRBV20-1 and TRBJ2-4, with 7 bases identical to TRBD1. Germline V lookup: CDR1 DFQATT, CDR2 SNEGSKA (reference sequence). The CDR3 contains 17 residues. Trimming took 3 bases from V and 13 from J; bases not matched to a gene: 24. CDR3 sequence reads: CSASPRFTGEEYNEQYF. CDR3 nucleotides: TGCAGTGCTAGCCCCCGATTCACAGGGGAAGAGTACAATGAGCAGTACTTC.